A selection of T cell receptor beta chains follows, all from one sample in a study of shared clonotypes between healthy human individuals. Using immunoSEQ multiplex PCR, the repertoire was profiled, and TCRdb retains in-frame clones only, with some absent. This sample has over a million clones, with about four fifths found just once. Input material: memory CD4+ T cells from PBMCs. Receptor source: a man aged 18 to 29 in good health. Some clones in this sample may be carry-over from other donors' samples. CDR3s include the opening cysteine and the closing phenylalanine or tryptophan. D genes are given only for firm matches. Size tells how often a clone was seen (once, few, many) or the class of an expanded clone, and some rows leave it out.

>.|16|TRBV5-1|TRBJ2-2|few
CASSLAGGTNTGELFF
TGCGCCAGCAGCTTGGCCGGCGGGACGAACACCGGGGAGCTGTTTTTT
>TRBD2|12|TRBV6-6|TRBJ2-3|many
CASKRDGDTQYF
TGTGCCAGCAAGCGGGACGGAGATACGCAGTATTTT
>TRBD1|16|TRBV7-9|TRBJ2-3|.
CASSRRRAGGLDTQYF
TGTGCCAGCAGCCGCCGGAGGGCAGGGGGCTTAGATACGCAGTATTTT
>TRBD2|15|TRBV7-3|TRBJ2-1|.
CASSLGTSGNNEQFF
TGTGCCAGCAGCTTGGGGACTAGCGGCAACAATGAGCAGTTCTTC
>TRBD1|20|TRBV7-3|TRBJ2-6|.
CASSLGLLRGTARQANVLTF
TGTGCCAGCAGCTTAGGCCTCCTAAGGGGGACAGCCCGGCAGGCCAACGTCCTGACTTTC
>.|14|TRBV10-2|TRBJ2-5|.
CASSLGLAQETQYF
TGCGCCAGCAGCCTGGGGCTAGCCCAAGAGACCCAGTACTTC
>.|15|TRBV28|TRBJ2-2|.
CASMGRQGITGELFF
TGTGCCAGCATGGGTCGGCAGGGGATCACCGGGGAGCTGTTTTTT
>TRBD2|15|TRBV7-2|TRBJ2-7|.
CASSRSGVISYEQYF
TGTGCCAGCAGCCGTAGCGGGGTCATCTCCTACGAGCAGTACTTC
>.|15|TRBV6-1|TRBJ1-2|.
CASTPKGDGRYGYTF
TGTGCCAGCACCCCGAAGGGGGACGGGCGTTATGGCTACACCTTC
>.|13|TRBV2|TRBJ1-2|.
CASSRDDFYGYTF
TGTGCCAGCAGTCGGGATGATTTCTATGGCTACACCTTC
>.|15|TRBV5-6|TRBJ1-2|.
CASSDRDKALHGYTF
TGTGCCAGCAGCGATCGGGACAAGGCCCTCCATGGCTACACCTTC
>TRBD2|16|TRBV5-1|TRBJ2-3|few
CASSLGLAGPTDTQYF
TGCGCCAGCAGCTTGGGACTAGCGGGACCCACAGATACGCAGTATTTT
>TRBD2|14|TRBV5-4|TRBJ2-7|.
CASSLESSGSSQYF
TGTGCCAGCAGCCTCGAGAGTAGCGGGAGCTCGCAGTACTTC
>TRBD2|14|TRBV5-1|TRBJ2-1|many
CASSFNSGRSEQFF
TGCGCCAGCAGCTTCAACAGCGGGAGAAGTGAGCAGTTCTTC
>.|15|TRBV15|TRBJ2-3|once
CATSRSGPSTDTQYF
TGTGCCACCAGCAGGAGCGGACCCAGCACAGATACGCAGTATTTT
>.|14|TRBV19|TRBJ2-3|few
CASRQSGLTVTQYF
TGTGCCAGTAGACAGTCGGGACTGACGGTTACGCAGTATTTT
>.|14|TRBV5-1|TRBJ1-4|.
CASSRGGDTEKLFF
TGCGCCAGCAGCCGTGGGGGTGATACTGAAAAACTGTTTTTT
>.|13|TRBV30|TRBJ2-4|few
CAWSVSGRNIQYF
TGCGCCTGGAGTGTAAGCGGAAGAAACATTCAGTACTTC
>.|14|TRBV13|TRBJ2-3|.
CASSLGHGTDTQYF
TGTGCCAGCAGCTTGGGCCACGGAACAGATACGCAGTATTTT
>.|14|TRBV4-1|TRBJ1-4|.
CASRPTSEDEKLFF
TGCGCCAGCAGGCCCACGTCGGAGGATGAAAAACTGTTTTTT
>TRBD2|15|TRBV28|TRBJ2-1|.
CASATLAGRRNEQFF
TGTGCCAGCGCCACCCTAGCGGGCAGACGCAATGAGCAGTTCTTC
>.|15|TRBV29-1|TRBJ2-5|.
CSVPAMTTVKETQYF
TGCAGCGTTCCGGCCATGACCACCGTTAAAGAGACCCAGTACTTC
>.|15|TRBV5-1|TRBJ1-4|.
CASSPEGSLGEKLFF
TGCGCCAGCAGCCCGGAGGGCTCCTTAGGGGAAAAACTGTTTTTT
>TRBD1|14|TRBV15|TRBJ2-7|.
CATSPQGVSYEQYF
TGTGCCACCAGCCCACAGGGGGTCTCCTACGAGCAGTACTTC
>TRBD1|17|TRBV28|TRBJ1-1|.
CASRNRDRGYMNTEAFF
TGTGCCAGCAGAAACCGGGACAGGGGTTACATGAACACTGAAGCTTTCTTT
>.|15|TRBV6-5|TRBJ1-5|.
CASSSRRGEGGPQHF
TGTGCCAGCAGTTCCCGACGGGGGGAGGGTGGGCCCCAGCATTTT
>TRBD1|14|TRBV11-3|TRBJ2-7|.
CASSFGQGSYEQYF
TGTGCCAGCAGCTTTGGACAGGGATCCTACGAGCAGTACTTC
>TRBD1|16|TRBV28|TRBJ2-5|.
CASSPQGQNYQETQYF
TGTGCCAGCAGTCCCCAGGGACAGAACTACCAAGAGACCCAGTACTTC
>TRBD1|19|TRBV11-3|TRBJ1-1|.
CASSNRRDRVGPGGTEAFF
TGTGCCAGCAGCAACCGACGAGACAGGGTGGGTCCCGGAGGTACTGAAGCTTTCTTT
>.|13|TRBV6-5|TRBJ1-1|.
CASSYSGPYGAFF
TGTGCCAGCAGTTACTCGGGCCCTTATGGAGCTTTCTTT
>.|14|TRBV7-8|TRBJ1-3|.
CASRVGRAGNTIYF
TGTGCCAGCAGGGTCGGCAGGGCTGGAAACACCATATATTTT
>.|14|TRBV7-2|TRBJ1-2|few
CASSLSQGREGYTF
TGTGCCAGCAGCTTAAGTCAGGGCCGGGAAGGCTACACCTTC
>.|12|TRBV6-6|TRBJ2-7|.
CASRTESYEQYF
TGTGCCAGCCGGACGGAGAGCTACGAGCAGTACTTC
>.|13|TRBV2|TRBJ2-7|.
CASRGRTGYEQYF
TGTGCCAGCAGGGGGAGGACAGGCTACGAGCAGTACTTC
>.|15|TRBV6-1|TRBJ1-4|few
CAIRTRVLTDEKLFF
TGTGCCATCAGAACGAGGGTGTTAACGGATGAAAAACTGTTTTTT
>TRBD2|15|TRBV5-1|TRBJ2-5|.
CASSLASGSTETQYF
TGCGCCAGCAGCTTGGCCAGCGGGAGTACAGAGACCCAGTACTTC
>.|14|TRBV7-9|TRBJ1-1|.
CASSPAGANTEAFF
TGTGCCAGCAGCCCTGCGGGGGCGAACACTGAAGCTTTCTTT
>TRBD2|19|TRBV18|TRBJ2-3|.
CASSAGLAGDLTSTDTQYF
TGTGCCAGCTCAGCGGGACTAGCGGGAGACCTGACTAGCACAGATACGCAGTATTTT
>TRBD1|14|TRBV7-3|TRBJ2-3|.
CASALGTGSDTQYF
TGTGCCAGCGCGCTGGGGACAGGGTCAGATACGCAGTATTTT
>.|16|TRBV14|TRBJ2-7|few
CASSPRDQLSGYEQYF
TGTGCCAGCAGCCCTAGGGACCAACTCTCAGGCTACGAGCAGTACTTC
>.|16|TRBV18|TRBJ1-5|few
CASSQMGVAGNQPQHF
TGTGCCAGCTCACAAATGGGGGTAGCGGGTAATCAGCCCCAGCATTTT
>.|17|TRBV4-2|TRBJ2-1|.
CASSQGLADSSYNEQFF
TGTGCCAGCAGCCAAGGGTTGGCGGACAGCTCCTACAATGAGCAGTTCTTC
>.|12|TRBV11-2|TRBJ2-7|.
CASSLSQHQQYF
TGTGCCAGCAGCTTAAGCCAGCACCAGCAGTACTTC
>.|11|TRBV20-1|TRBJ2-7|.
CSATGSYEQYF
TGCAGTGCTACAGGCTCCTACGAGCAGTACTTC
>TRBD1|17|TRBV5-6|TRBJ2-6|.
CASSSNRGRTGANVLTF
TGTGCCAGCAGCTCGAACAGGGGGCGCACTGGGGCCAACGTCCTGACTTTC
>.|12|TRBV6-6|TRBJ1-5|once
CASSYGDRPQHF
TGTGCCAGCAGTTATGGGGATCGGCCCCAGCATTTT
>TRBD2|18|TRBV7-6|TRBJ2-6|.
CASSSPGLADSGANVLTF
TGTGCCAGCAGCTCCCCGGGACTAGCGGACTCTGGGGCCAACGTCCTGACTTTC
>.|14|TRBV6-1|TRBJ1-1|.
CASSEALGGTEAFF
TGTGCCAGCAGTGAAGCGCTGGGGGGCACTGAAGCTTTCTTT
>TRBD2|15|TRBV9|TRBJ2-2|.
CASSPRGGNTGELFF
TGTGCCAGCAGCCCCCGGGGGGGGAACACCGGGGAGCTGTTTTTT
>.|12|TRBV28|TRBJ1-1|.
CASSLVGLEAFF
TGTGCCAGCAGTCTCGTAGGACTTGAAGCTTTCTTT
>.|16|TRBV5-1|TRBJ1-2|few
CASSLVSQGSNYGYTF
TGCGCCAGCAGCTTGGTCTCGCAGGGATCTAACTATGGCTACACCTTC
>.|14|TRBV6-1|TRBJ1-2|many
CASSEAIGHKGYTF
TGTGCCAGCAGTGAAGCGATAGGACACAAGGGCTACACCTTC
>TRBD1|16|TRBV12-5|TRBJ2-3|few
CASGWTGQGRVDTQYF
TGTGCTAGTGGTTGGACGGGACAGGGGAGGGTCGATACGCAGTATTTT
>TRBD2|15|TRBV10-2|TRBJ2-5|.
CASRSLAGGRETQYF
TGCGCCAGCAGATCGTTAGCGGGAGGGCGGGAGACCCAGTACTTC
>TRBD2|16|TRBV5-4|TRBJ2-3|.
CASSLGLADSTDTQYF
TGTGCCAGCAGCTTGGGGCTAGCGGATAGCACAGATACGCAGTATTTT
>.|14|TRBV28|TRBJ2-7|.
CASSTGTNLYEQYF
TGTGCCAGCAGCACAGGGACAAATCTCTACGAGCAGTACTTC
>TRBD2|16|TRBV4-2|TRBJ2-1|.
CASSQVPSGPYNEQFF
TGTGCCAGCAGCCAAGTTCCTAGCGGGCCCTACAATGAGCAGTTCTTC
>.|15|TRBV18|TRBJ2-1|.
CASSPGQPSYNEQFF
TGTGCCAGCTCACCTGGGCAGCCCTCCTACAATGAGCAGTTCTTC
>TRBD1|13|TRBV6-1|TRBJ2-7|.
CASTGTGPYEQYF
TGTGCCAGCACCGGGACAGGCCCCTACGAGCAGTACTTC
>TRBD2|16|TRBV5-4|TRBJ2-2|.
CASSVRTSGTLGELFF
TGTGCCAGCAGCGTCCGGACTAGCGGAACCCTCGGGGAGCTGTTTTTT